The subject of this entry is one T cell receptor beta chain. Its antigen has not been determined. Base quality data are lacking; no much larger clone is found one base away. These data are taken from a study of PD-1 blockade in classical Hodgkin lymphoma (dated by TCRdb to about 2020). Notes on the research overall: A peripheral blood immune signature of response to PD-1 blockade in classical Hodgkin lymphoma was defined using TCR beta sequencing and CyTOF.

Overall results and qualifications from the work: Baseline TCR diversity was reported to be lower in newly diagnosed patients than in healthy donors and to be lower still in relapsed/refractory patients. The study was restricted to a single clinical trial cohort, and the causes of repertoire differences, possibly disease activity or prior therapy, were left undefined.

The intended sense of this specimen's time point label: newly diagnosed, previously untreated cHL patient sample. As a comparison group for the relapsed/refractory trial patients, PBMCs were sequenced from patients with newly diagnosed, previously untreated classical Hodgkin lymphoma. Peripheral blood was collected in 8 mL Vacutainer Cell Preparation Tubes, from which PBMCs were isolated by centrifugation and then cryopreserved. V was cut back by 5 bases and J by 5 bases, leaving a gap of 15 bases between them. Based on the germline V gene, the CDR1 and CDR2 sequences are SNHLY and FYNNEI. The CDR3 starts with the cysteine, ends with the phenylalanine, and has 14 residues. Only the CDR3 portion is preserved as DNA: 42 bases, with reading frame beginning at the first base. The Qiagen DNeasy kit was used to extract genomic DNA both from unsorted PBMCs and from the negatively selected CD4+ and CD8+ fractions. TCR beta CDR3 regions were subjected to amplification by immunoSEQ multiplex PCR with primers that anneal to V and J segments. A synthetic immune receptor repertoire was used to minimize amplification bias, and any remaining bias was removed computationally after sequencing. As for the authors' bioinformatics: Repertoire diversity was quantified as the Shannon entropy index using custom Python scripts. Unsorted, CD4+ and CD8+ repertoires were analyzed separately, except in combined analyses where CD4+ and CD8+ sequences were merged in silico. TCRdb took over this immuneACCESS table, retaining in-frame rearrangements with V and J assigned. Such tables are incomplete; in checked studies, under half of the missing clones stem from an unresolved V gene, and the remainder is unexplained. V and J calls and clone size follow that table, whereas D and trimming were derived from the DNA. Within this sample are tens of thousands of clones, with 94% of them counted one time only. Together, the top ten hold 3.5% to 5% of the sample.

The sequence came from a human donor with classical Hodgkin lymphoma. The sequenced sample was peripheral blood mononuclear cells (PBMCs). The sequence is built from TRBV2 and TRBJ1-1; the D gene identity is not certain. The base sequence is TGTGCCAGCAGTAGGGCCACCACGGGGACTGAAGCTTTCTTT. Translated, it reads CASSRATTGTEAFF.